These 20 T cell receptor beta chains originate from one sample sequenced in a study of shared clonotypes between healthy human individuals (dated by TCRdb to the early 2020s). Library method: the immunoSEQ multiplex PCR assay. TCRdb provides this immuneACCESS table in a form limited to in-frame rearrangements. Some clones are lacking; in checked studies, under half of them reflect an unresolved V gene, and why the rest are absent is not known. The sample table contains 450,000 or so clones; only one count was recorded for roughly three quarters of them. Around 12% of the sample comes from the top ten. The sequenced sample was PBMCs. Receptor source: a woman in her thirties or forties in good health. Some clones in this sample may be carry-over from other donors' samples.

As to this clone: This CDR3 is also generated by other DNA sequences in the sample. The chain has TRBV28 and TRBJ1-5; a possible D gene is TRBD1 (6 bases). The V gene lost 3 bases and the J gene lost 4 bases, with 7 bases spanning the gap. The CDR3 totals 13 residues. From germline, CDR1 is MDHEN and CDR2 SYDVKM. CDR3 coding DNA: TGTGCCAGCAGTTTGGACAGTAATCAGCCCCAGCATTTT. This translates into CASSLDSNQPQHF.

The chain links TRBV7-3 to TRBJ2-1; D is uncertain. The ends were cut back, 5 bases at V and 10 bases at J, with 15 bases in the middle. The CDR3 totals 13 residues. Germline V CDR1 and CDR2: SGHTA, FQGTGA. CDR3 residues: CASSPLEGQEQFF. The CDR3 DNA reads as TGTGCCAGCAGCCCTCTTGAAGGGCAGGAGCAGTTCTTC.

The rearrangement links TRBV5-1 to TRBJ2-3; 7 bases are a match to TRBD2. Germline V CDR1 and CDR2: SGHRS, YFSETQ. This CDR3 contains 15 residues. V dropped 4 bases and J dropped 4; count of bases not matched to a gene: 9. In nucleotides, the CDR3 is TGCGCCAGCAGCCGCGGCGGGAGTCACGCAGATACGCAGTATTTT. This encodes CASSRGGSHADTQYF.

V usage is TRBV6-5 and J usage is TRBJ2-1; 7 bases align to TRBD2. The ends lost 0 bases at V and 12 bases at J; junction bases unmatched: 5. The length of the CDR3 is 13 residues. From germline, CDR1 is MNHEY and CDR2 SVGAGI. The CDR3 reads CASSYSAAGVQFF. The CDR3 DNA is TGTGCCAGCAGTTACTCGGCGGCGGGAGTGCAGTTCTTC.

In DNA, the CDR3 is TGTGCCAGCAGTAGGAGGACAGGCACAGATACGCAGTATTTT. It codes for CASSRRTGTDTQYF. The chain uses TRBV6-5 and TRBJ2-3; the D gene is possibly TRBD1 (6 bases). Trimming removed 5 bases at V and 1 base at J, with 10 bases between. CDR1 MNHEY and CDR2 SVGAGI come from the germline V gene. This CDR3 has 14 amino acids.

The chain uses TRBV28 and TRBJ1-2, with 9 bases lining up with TRBD1. Germline lookup yields CDR1 MDHEN and CDR2 SYDVKM. The CDR3 has 15 amino acids. V shed 3 bases, J shed 4 bases, and the junction held 6 bases outside the gene matches. CDR3 region: CASSFSQGAGYGYTF. The CDR3 DNA follows: TGTGCCAGCAGTTTCTCACAGGGGGCTGGCTATGGCTACACCTTC.

V is TRBV30 and J is TRBJ1-5; TRBD1 is a possible D gene (5 bases). Trimming pared 3 bases from V and 4 bases from J, leaving 10 bases between. This CDR3 region has 13 residues. Germline V CDR1 and CDR2: GTSNPN, SVGIG (reference sequence). Here the CDR3 reads CAWRQGFNQPQHF. CDR3 nucleotide sequence: TGTGCCTGGAGGCAGGGCTTTAATCAGCCCCAGCATTTT. The full variable domain, in which reference TRBV30 and TRBJ1-5 provide the parts outside the CDR3, is SQTIHQWPATLVQPVGSPLSLECTVEGTSNPNLYWYRQAAGRGLQLLFYSVGIGQISSEVPQNLSASRPQDRQFILSSKKLLLSDSGFYLCAWRQGFNQPQHFGDGTRLSIL.

The chain's CDR3 is CATTTGYEQYF. The CDR3 coding sequence is TGTGCCACCACGACAGGGTATGAGCAGTACTTC. The rearrangement links TRBV28 to TRBJ2-7, with TRBD1 matching over 7 bases. With 10 bases clipped from V and 7 bases from J, the junction kept 7 bases outside the gene matches. This CDR3 has 11 residues. CDR1 is MDHEN, CDR2 SYDVKM, per germline.

This clone was recorded at least ten times. This chain connects TRBV7-9 to TRBJ1-5; no firm D call. There are 12 residues in the CDR3. From germline, CDR1 is SEHNR and CDR2 FQNEAQ (reference sequence). The V end was cut by 5 bases, the J end by 5 bases, with 7 bases between. The DNA for the CDR3 is TGTGCCAGCAGCCGGACTGATCAGCCCCAGCATTTT. It translates to CASSRTDQPQHF.

The V call is TRBV5-5, the J call TRBJ2-5; TRBD2 might be the D (6 bases). V lost 4 bases and J lost 5, with 15 bases in between. There are 14 residues in the CDR3. CDR1 SGHKS and CDR2 YYEKEE come from the germline V gene (reference sequence). The CDR3 nucleotides read TGTGCCAGCAGCGCCCCGGGGGTGGAGGAGACCCAGTACTTC. Translating gives CASSAPGVEETQYF.

The V call is TRBV30, the J call TRBJ1-5, with 12 bases fitting TRBD1. The CDR3 spans 15 residues. Per the germline V gene, CDR1 is GTSNPN and CDR2 is SVGIG (reference sequence). Germline trimming cut 0 bases from V and 6 bases from J; bases unmatched to any gene: 3. The CDR3 DNA is TGTGCCTGGAGTGTAGGGACAGGGGGCGGTCAGCCCCAGCATTTT. Its protein product is CAWSVGTGGGQPQHF.

This sequence joins TRBV7-9 and TRBJ2-7; D might be TRBD1 (5 bases). V was cut by 2 bases and J by 0 bases, with 11 bases left in between. Germline CDR1 reads SEHNR; CDR2 reads FQNEAQ (reference sequence). The CDR3 covers 15 residues. CDR3 in DNA: TGTGCCAGCAGCTTACAGGACACCGCCTCCTACGAGCAGTACTTC. Translated, it gives CASSLQDTASYEQYF.

This clone has only one observation. The chain combines TRBV27 with TRBJ1-1; 10 bases match TRBD1. The length of the CDR3 is 16 residues. Trimming took 6 bases from V and 5 from J; bases not matched to a gene: 12. CDR1 is MNHEY, CDR2 SMNVEV, per germline (reference sequence). As DNA, the CDR3 is TGTGCCAGCAGCCACCGACAGGGGGCCCTAGGAACTGAAGCTTTCTTT. Translation gives CASSHRQGALGTEAFF.

The chain carries TRBV10-2 and TRBJ2-3; the D is unclear. V was cut by 5 bases and J by 2 bases, with 5 bases left in between. CDR3 size: 12 residues. Per germline, CDR1 WSHSY and CDR2 SAAADI. CDR3 DNA sequence: TGCGCCAGCAGTCAATACACAGATACGCAGTATTTT. This sequence encodes CASSQYTDTQYF.

This clone has a single count. The chain combines TRBV5-1 with TRBJ1-2; 7 bases align to TRBD1. Germline V lookup: CDR1 SGHRS, CDR2 YFSETQ. CDR3 length: 18 residues. V shed 0 bases and J 1 base; nucleotides not matched to a gene: 12. This CDR3 is CASSLDVLLGGYNYGYTF. Here the CDR3 DNA reads TGCGCCAGCAGCTTGGATGTTCTTTTAGGGGGCTATAACTATGGCTACACCTTC.

With regard to this clone: With only one base between it and a far larger clone, this is likely a read error. This CDR3 is also generated by other DNA sequences in the sample. V and J are TRBV30 and TRBJ2-3; 11 bases are a match to TRBD2. Trimming cost V 8 bases and J 5 bases; bases outside gene matches: 12. The CDR3 is 15 residues long. Germline CDR1 reads GTSNPN; CDR2 reads SVGIG (reference sequence). The CDR3 is CARGGSGRAVDTQYF. CDR3 sequence (DNA): TGTGCCCGGGGAGGTAGCGGGAGGGCAGTAGATACGCAGTATTTT.

The V gene is TRBV19, the J gene TRBJ2-6; D gene uncertain. The length of the CDR3 is 13 residues. Germline CDR1 and CDR2: LNHDA and SQIVND (reference sequence). The DNA of the CDR3 is TGTGCTTCCATGGCCCTTTTGGGCAACGTCCTGACTTTC. Translating it yields CASMALLGNVLTF.

V and J are TRBV7-9 and TRBJ1-1, with 8 bases that match TRBD1. This CDR3 region has 16 residues. Germline CDR1 reads SEHNR; CDR2 reads FQNEAQ (reference sequence). J gave up 3 bases and V 5 bases, and 11 bases lay outside the gene matches. CDR3 sequence reads: CASSPWTGIADTEAFF. As DNA, the CDR3 is TGTGCCAGCAGCCCGTGGACAGGGATTGCGGACACTGAAGCTTTCTTT.

The gene calls are TRBV7-9 and TRBJ2-7; possibly TRBD2 for D (5 bases). The CDR3 runs to 13 residues. Germline CDR1 SEHNR, CDR2 FQNEAQ (reference sequence). Trimming left V 3 bases short and J 0 bases short, with 6 bases between. CDR3 loop: CASSFGLSYEQYF. The CDR3 DNA is TGTGCCAGCAGCTTCGGACTCTCCTACGAGCAGTACTTC.

The chain couples TRBV6-5 to TRBJ1-2; a possible D gene is TRBD1 (6 bases). V lost 6 bases, J lost 2 bases, and 10 bases lay in between. Germline assignment: CDR1 MNHEY and CDR2 SVGAGI. CDR3 length: 13 residues. CDR3 DNA: TGTGCCAGCAGAACTACAGGGAACTATGGCTACACCTTC. It translates to CASRTTGNYGYTF.